This TCR beta chain was sequenced during a study of response to subunit inactivated influenza vaccine. Whole-study results and caveats: The authors suggested that few new T cells are recruited per seasonal influenza vaccination.

Comment on this clonotype: Its antigen is not known.

J was trimmed by 4 bases and V by 4 bases; bases with no gene match: 8. Germline loops: CDR1 SGHTA, CDR2 FQGNSA. This CDR3 has 16 amino acids. TCRdb fed the RT-PCR reads into MiXCR, producing one record per CDR3 protein. The top ten clones hold 5.5% to 7% of a sample with hundreds of thousands of distinct CDR3 sequences, about 15% of them seen once. The source is a man aged 50-60 years who received an inactivated influenza vaccine. This specimen was PBMCs from blood, taken about 14 days before vaccination. The chain employs TRBV7-2 and TRBJ1-2, with 11 bases aligning to TRBD1. The chain's CDR3 is CASSSLGQGASYGYTF. As DNA, the CDR3 is TGTGCCAGCAGCTCCCTTGGACAGGGGGCATCCTATGGCTACACCTTC.